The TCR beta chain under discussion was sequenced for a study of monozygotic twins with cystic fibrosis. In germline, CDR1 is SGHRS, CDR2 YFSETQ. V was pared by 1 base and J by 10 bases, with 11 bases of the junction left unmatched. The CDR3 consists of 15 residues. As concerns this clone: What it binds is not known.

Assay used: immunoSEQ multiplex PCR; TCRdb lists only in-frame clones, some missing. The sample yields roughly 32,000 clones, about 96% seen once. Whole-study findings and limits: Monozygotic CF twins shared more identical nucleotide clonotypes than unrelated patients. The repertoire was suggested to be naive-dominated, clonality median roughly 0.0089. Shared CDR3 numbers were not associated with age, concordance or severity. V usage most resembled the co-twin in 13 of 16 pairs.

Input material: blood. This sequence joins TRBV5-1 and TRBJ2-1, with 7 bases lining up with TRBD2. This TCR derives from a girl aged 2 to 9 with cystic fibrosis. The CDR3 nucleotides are TGCGCCAGCAGCTTGAGCGGGATTGGGCCGACGGAGCAGTTCTTC. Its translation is CASSLSGIGPTEQFF.